This T cell receptor beta chain derives from a study of regulatory T cells in long-lasting Graves disease. The CDR3 loop spans 15 amino acids. V was clipped by 6 bases and J by 5 bases; unmatched bases: 4. Time point reported: newly diagnosed GD, antithyroid drugs for less than 3 months. Generation of the TCR library employed RNA extracted from PBMCs. Study-wide results and limits: Having few samples may have compromised the accuracy. Study was limited to peripheral blood, excluding thyroid tissue.

Through Arm-PCR of CDR3 regions and iRepertoire HTBI primers, TCR beta libraries were built. A single record per CDR3 protein comes from TCRdb applying MiXCR to the multiplex PCR reads. The sample lists about 430,000 distinct CDR3 sequences; over 14% were seen once. As to this clonotype: Antigen: not known.

The same data also contributed to another study, on T cells in Graves' hyperthyroidism and ophthalmopathy.

This receptor was identified in a woman aged 40-49 years with Graves disease. The sequenced sample was peripheral blood mononuclear cells (PBMCs), obtained at new diagnosis, from a patient treated with antithyroid drugs. This chain joins TRBV12-3 or TRBV12-4 and TRBJ2-1, with TRBD2 matching over 13 bases. The CDR3 reads CASSGTSGRDNEQFF. The DNA of the CDR3 is TGTGCCAGCAGCGGAACTAGCGGGAGGGACAATGAGCAGTTCTTC.